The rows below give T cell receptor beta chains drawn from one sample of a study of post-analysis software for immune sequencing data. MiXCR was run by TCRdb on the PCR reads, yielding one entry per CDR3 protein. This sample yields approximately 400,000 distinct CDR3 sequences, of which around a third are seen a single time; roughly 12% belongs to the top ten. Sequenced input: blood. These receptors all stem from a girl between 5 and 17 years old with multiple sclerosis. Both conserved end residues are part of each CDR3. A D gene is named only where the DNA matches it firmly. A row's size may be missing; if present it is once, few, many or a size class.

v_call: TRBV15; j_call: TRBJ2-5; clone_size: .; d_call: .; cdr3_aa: CATSRGRGETQYF; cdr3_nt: TGTGCCACCAGCAGAGGGAGGGGAGAGACCCAGTACTTC
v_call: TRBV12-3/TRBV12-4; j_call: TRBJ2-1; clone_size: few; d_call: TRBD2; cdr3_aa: CASSLTSGNNEQFF; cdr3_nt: TGTGCCAGCAGTTTGACTAGCGGAAACAATGAGCAGTTCTTC
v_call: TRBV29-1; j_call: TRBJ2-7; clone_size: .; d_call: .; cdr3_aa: CSVSPAHRDYEQYF; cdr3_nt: TGCAGCGTTTCGCCTGCCCACAGGGACTACGAGCAGTACTTC
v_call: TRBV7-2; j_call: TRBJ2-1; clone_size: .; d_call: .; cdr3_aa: CASSLGWWAGDTHNEQFF; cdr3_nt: TGTGCCAGCAGCTTAGGGTGGTGGGCGGGGGACACACACAATGAGCAGTTCTTC
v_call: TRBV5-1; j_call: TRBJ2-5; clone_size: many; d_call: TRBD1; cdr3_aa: CASSFYGTGIQETQYF; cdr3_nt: TGCGCCAGCAGCTTCTACGGGACAGGGATACAAGAGACCCAGTACTTC
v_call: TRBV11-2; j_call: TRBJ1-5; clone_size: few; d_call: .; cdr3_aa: CASSLTPLSDQPQHF; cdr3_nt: TGTGCCAGCAGCTTAACTCCTCTCTCGGATCAGCCCCAGCATTTT
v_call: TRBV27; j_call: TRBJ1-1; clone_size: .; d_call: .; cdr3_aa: CASSFRAPANTEAFF; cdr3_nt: TGTGCCAGCAGTTTCCGAGCTCCAGCGAACACTGAAGCTTTCTTT
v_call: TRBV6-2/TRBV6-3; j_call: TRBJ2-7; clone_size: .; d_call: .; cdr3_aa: CASGYGQSYEQYF; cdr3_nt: TGTGCCAGCGGTTACGGGCAGAGCTACGAGCAGTACTTC
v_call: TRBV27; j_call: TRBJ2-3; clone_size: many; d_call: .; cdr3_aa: CASSLSGDTQYF; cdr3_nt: TGTGCCAGCAGTTTATCGGGGGATACGCAGTATTTT
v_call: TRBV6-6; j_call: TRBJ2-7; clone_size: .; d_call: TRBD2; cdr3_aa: CASSVPRGGNEQYF; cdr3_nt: TGTGCCAGCAGTGTTCCTCGGGGGGGGAACGAGCAGTACTTC
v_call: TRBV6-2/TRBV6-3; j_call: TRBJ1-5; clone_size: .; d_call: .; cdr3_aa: CASRFSDQPQHF; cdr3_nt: TGTGCCAGCAGATTCAGTGATCAGCCCCAGCATTTT
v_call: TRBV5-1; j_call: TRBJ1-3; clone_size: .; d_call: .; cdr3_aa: CASSWDGASGNTIYF; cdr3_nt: TGCGCCAGCAGCTGGGACGGAGCCTCTGGAAACACCATATATTTT
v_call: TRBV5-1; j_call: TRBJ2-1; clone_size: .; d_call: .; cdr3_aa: CANSSEGLSYNEQFF; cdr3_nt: TGCGCCAACAGCTCTGAGGGGTTGAGCTACAATGAGCAGTTCTTC
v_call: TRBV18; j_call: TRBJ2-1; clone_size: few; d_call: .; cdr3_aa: CASSIVYEQFF; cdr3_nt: TGTGCCAGCTCGATAGTTTATGAGCAGTTCTTC
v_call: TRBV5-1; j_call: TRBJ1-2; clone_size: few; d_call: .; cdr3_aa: CASSLDGRSVGYTF; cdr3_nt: TGCGCCAGCAGCTTGGATGGCAGATCCGTGGGCTACACCTTC
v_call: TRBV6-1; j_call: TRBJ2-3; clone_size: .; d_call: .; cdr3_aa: CASSELGPSTDTQYF; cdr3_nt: TGTGCCAGCAGTGAACTGGGGCCTAGCACAGATACGCAGTATTTT
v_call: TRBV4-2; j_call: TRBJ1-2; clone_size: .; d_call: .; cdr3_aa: CVSSQDGRSGYTF; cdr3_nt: TGTGTCAGCAGCCAAGATGGGAGGAGTGGCTACACCTTC
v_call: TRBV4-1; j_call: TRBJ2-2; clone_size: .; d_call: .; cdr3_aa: CASSSGSAGELFF; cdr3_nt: TGCGCCAGCAGTTCAGGAAGTGCCGGGGAGCTGTTTTTT
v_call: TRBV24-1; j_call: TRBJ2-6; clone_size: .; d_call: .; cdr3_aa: CATSDSPDKANVLTF; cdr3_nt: TGTGCCACCAGTGATTCCCCGGATAAGGCCAACGTCCTGACTTTC
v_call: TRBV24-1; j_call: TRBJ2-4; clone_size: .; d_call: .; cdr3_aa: CATSDWTQNIQYF; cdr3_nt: TGTGCCACCAGTGATTGGACCCAAAACATTCAGTACTTC
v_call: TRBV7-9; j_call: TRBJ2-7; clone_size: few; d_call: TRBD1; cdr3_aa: CASSSNPAGRGNRDEQYF; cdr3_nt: TGTGCCAGCAGCTCTAACCCGGCCGGCAGGGGGAATAGGGACGAGCAGTACTTC
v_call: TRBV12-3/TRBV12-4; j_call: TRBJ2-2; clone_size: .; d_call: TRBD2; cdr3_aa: CASSLFGGGAGELFF; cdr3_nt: TGTGCCAGCAGTTTATTCGGCGGGGGGGCCGGGGAGCTGTTTTTT
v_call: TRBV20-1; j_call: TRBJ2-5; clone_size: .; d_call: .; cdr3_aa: CSAREEVLGFGETQYF; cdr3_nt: TGCAGTGCTAGAGAGGAGGTTCTGGGCTTTGGAGAGACCCAGTACTTC
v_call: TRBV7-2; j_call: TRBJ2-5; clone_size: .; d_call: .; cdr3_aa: CASSLAHLKETQYF; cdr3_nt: TGTGCCAGCAGCTTAGCTCACCTCAAAGAGACCCAGTACTTC
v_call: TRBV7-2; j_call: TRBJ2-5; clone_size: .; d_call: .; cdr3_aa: CASIPPSGRETQYF; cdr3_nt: TGTGCCAGCATCCCCCCATCGGGGAGAGAGACCCAGTACTTC
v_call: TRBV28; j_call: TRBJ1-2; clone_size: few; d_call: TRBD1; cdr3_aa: CASRLQGARDYGYTF; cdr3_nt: TGTGCCAGCAGGCTACAGGGGGCGCGGGACTATGGCTACACCTTC
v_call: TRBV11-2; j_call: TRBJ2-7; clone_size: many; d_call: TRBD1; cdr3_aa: CASSLGTGNYEQYF; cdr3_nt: TGCGCCAGCAGCTTGGGGACAGGGAATTACGAGCAGTACTTC
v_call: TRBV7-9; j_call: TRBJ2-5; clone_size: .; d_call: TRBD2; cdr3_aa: CASSSGLAGAQETQYF; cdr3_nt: TGTGCCAGCAGCTCCGGACTAGCGGGAGCACAAGAGACCCAGTACTTC
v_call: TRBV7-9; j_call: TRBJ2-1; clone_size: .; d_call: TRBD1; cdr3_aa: CASRSLKGQGYNEQFF; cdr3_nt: TGTGCCAGCAGATCGCTGAAGGGACAGGGATACAATGAGCAGTTCTTC